Listed here is a single T cell receptor (beta chain). This sample was taken from a study of T cell responses to AZD1222 COVID-19 vaccine. The CDR3 is 14 amino acids. The V gene's germline CDR1 is ENHRY and CDR2 SYGVKD. Trimming stripped 5 bases from V and 2 bases from J, with 10 bases between. Produced via immunoSEQ multiplex PCR; TCRdb's table is partial and in-frame only. This sample carries 190,000 or so clones, about nine tenths of them seen once, and the ten largest clones take around 3.7%. The chain combines TRBV10-3 with TRBJ1-5; a possible D gene is TRBD1 (5 bases). The sequence was collected from an adult who received the AZD1222 COVID-19 vaccine. Specimen: peripheral blood, collected 28 days after the second AZD1222 dose. The CDR3 reads CAISRTGGNQPQHF. The CDR3 DNA sequence: TGTGCCATCAGTCGGACGGGGGGCAATCAGCCCCAGCATTTT.